This TCR beta chain was found in a study of vaccination effects on CD4 cells after COVID-19. Broader study findings: Only a single clone (1 of 255 vaccine-induced clones in healthy vaccinees) cross-reacted with common cold coronaviruses.

CD4+ T cells specific for antigen were expanded with viral peptide pools by the ViraFEST assay before sequencing. At the end of about ten days of culture, CD4+ T cells were isolated. Recipients of the vaccine had no prior SARS-CoV-2 infection and negative nucleocapsid antibodies. Concerning this clone itself: Antigen specificity is unknown.

CDR1 and CDR2 from the germline V gene are KGHSH and LQKENI. Deletions cut 2 bases from V and 0 bases from J, with 8 bases between. This CDR3 spans 14 amino acids. Sequenced by immunoSEQ multiplex PCR; TCRdb stores in-frame clones only, minus some. Of about 27,000 clones in the sample, under 75% were seen once. This TCR was recovered from a human donor who received a COVID-19 vaccine. This specimen was CD4+ T cells from PBMCs cultured with SARS-CoV-2 spike peptides, taken before COVID-19 vaccination. The chain joins TRBV18 to TRBJ2-7; D gene ambiguous. The CDR3 DNA is TGTGCCAGCTCACCAATGGCAGACTCCTACGAGCAGTACTTC. It codes for CASSPMADSYEQYF.